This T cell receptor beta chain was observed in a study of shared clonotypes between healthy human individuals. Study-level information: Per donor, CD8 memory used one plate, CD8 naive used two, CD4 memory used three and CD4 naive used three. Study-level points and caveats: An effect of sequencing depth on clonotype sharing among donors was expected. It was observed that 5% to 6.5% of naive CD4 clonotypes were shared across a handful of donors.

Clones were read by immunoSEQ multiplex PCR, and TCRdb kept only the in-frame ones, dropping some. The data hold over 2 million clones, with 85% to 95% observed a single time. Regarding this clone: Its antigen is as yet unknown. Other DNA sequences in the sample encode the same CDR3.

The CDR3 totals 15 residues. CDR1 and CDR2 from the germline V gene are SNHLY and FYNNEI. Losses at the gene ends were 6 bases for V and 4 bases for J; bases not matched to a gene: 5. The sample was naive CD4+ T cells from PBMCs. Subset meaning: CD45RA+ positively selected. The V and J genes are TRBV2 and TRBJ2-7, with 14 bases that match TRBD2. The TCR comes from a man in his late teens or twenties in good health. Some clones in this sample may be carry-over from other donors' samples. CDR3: CASSGGLAGVYEQYF. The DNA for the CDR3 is TGTGCCAGCAGCGGGGGACTAGCGGGAGTGTACGAGCAGTACTTC.